This is a list of T cell receptor beta chains from one sample in a study of cytomegalovirus exposure and HLA in healthy donors. The method was immunoSEQ multiplex PCR; TCRdb's version includes in-frame clones alone and lacks a portion of them. The sample contains some 98,000 clones, 87% of which appear only once. Sequencing was performed on PBMCs. The receptors were gathered from a man between 18 and 29 years old in good health and CMV-seropositive. Each CDR3 is given with its conserved first and last residue. The order of the fields is J gene, clone size, V gene, D gene, CDR3 DNA, CDR3 protein. A D gene is named only where the DNA matches it firmly. Part of the rows lack a size; the others show once, few, many or a class for expanded clones.

>TRBJ2-7|few|TRBV7-2|NA
TGTGCCAGCAGCTTCAACCAAGAGTCCTACGAGCAGTACTTC
CASSFNQESYEQYF
>TRBJ2-1|NA|TRBV27|NA
TGTGCCAGCATCGAAAACTGGGGAGGGGGCAATGAGCAGTTCTTC
CASIENWGGGNEQFF
>TRBJ2-1|once|TRBV29-1|TRBD2
TGCAGCCTCCTGCCCCTTAGCGGGAGTGTCAATGAGCAGTTCTTC
CSLLPLSGSVNEQFF
>TRBJ1-1|NA|TRBV19|TRBD1
TGTGCCAGTAGTATCTACACAGGGGGCGCTGAAGCTTTCTTT
CASSIYTGGAEAFF
>TRBJ1-1|NA|TRBV7-9|TRBD1
TGTGCCAGCAGCCCCACAGGGGGAAAAGGAAACACTGAAGCTTTCTTT
CASSPTGGKGNTEAFF
>TRBJ2-2|NA|TRBV5-1|TRBD1
TGCGCCAGCGGGACAACAGGGGGCACCGGGGAGCTGTTTTTT
CASGTTGGTGELFF
>TRBJ2-4|NA|TRBV12-5|NA
TGTGCTAGTGGCCCCCCCCTGGTTTACGAGGATGACGCCAAAAACATTCAGTACTTC
CASGPPLVYEDDAKNIQYF
>TRBJ2-3|NA|TRBV15|TRBD2
TGTGCCACCAGCAGAGATCTTGAGGCGGGGGGGAAAGATACGCAGTATTTT
CATSRDLEAGGKDTQYF
>TRBJ2-7|NA|TRBV1|NA
TGCACCAGCAGCCAAGAGAGGTCGGATCCCTACGAGCAGTACTTC
CTSSQERSDPYEQYF
>TRBJ2-2|NA|TRBV28|NA
TGTGCCAGCAGTGATACAGGGTCCGGGGAGCTGTTTTTT
CASSDTGSGELFF
>TRBJ2-1|NA|TRBV5-1|TRBD2
TGCGCCAGCAGCTTGACTAGCGGGGGGGCAAAAAATGAGCAGTTCTTC
CASSLTSGGAKNEQFF
>TRBJ2-5|NA|TRBV5-1|NA
TGCGCCAGCAGCGGCGGGACCCCCCAAGAGACCCAGTACTTC
CASSGGTPQETQYF
>TRBJ2-7|NA|TRBV7-2|TRBD2
TGTGCCAGCAGCTTAGTTGGCGGGGGGGCCTCCCACGAGCAGTACTTC
CASSLVGGGASHEQYF
>TRBJ2-4|NA|TRBV9|TRBD2
TGTGCCAGCAGCGTAGTCGATAGCGGGGAGATTCAGTACTTC
CASSVVDSGEIQYF
>TRBJ2-2|NA|TRBV7-6|NA
TGTGCCAGCAGCTTATCGGTCACCGGGGAGCTGTTTTTT
CASSLSVTGELFF
>TRBJ2-1|once|TRBV9|TRBD2
TGTGCCAGCAGCGTAATAGCGGGAGGGCCTGTTGAGCAGTTCTTC
CASSVIAGGPVEQFF
>TRBJ2-1|NA|TRBV2|NA
TGTGCCAGCAACGGGGACTCGACGGACTACAATGAGCAGTTCTTC
CASNGDSTDYNEQFF